These 12 T cell receptor beta chains were all obtained from the same sample, sequenced in a study of chronic HIV infection and antiretroviral therapy. TCRdb re-called the 5' RACE reads with MiXCR, one entry per CDR3 protein. The table records approximately 47,000 distinct CDR3 sequences, approximately 20% of them present only once. Specimen: peripheral blood. The receptor set was obtained from an adult who had HIV and had not received antiretroviral therapy, or was an uninfected healthy control (not recorded which).

The chain combines TRBV5-1 with TRBJ2-5; maybe TRBD2 (6 bases). The CDR3 spans 14 residues. The germline CDR1 and CDR2 sequences are SGHRS and YFSETQ. The V and J ends lost 6 bases and 0 bases respectively, with 12 bases between them. CDR3 in amino acids: CASTRGSYQETQYF. The DNA of the CDR3 is TGCGCCAGCACGCGGGGTTCGTACCAAGAGACCCAGTACTTC.

The chain has TRBV28 and TRBJ2-7, with 7 bases aligning to TRBD1. Germline V gives CDR1 MDHEN, CDR2 SYDVKM. This CDR3 region has 14 residues. The junction had 10 bases not matched to a gene; V was cut back by 4 bases and J by 7 bases. The CDR3 reads CASSWPGTVGEQYF. The CDR3 nucleotides read TGTGCCAGCAGTTGGCCCGGGACAGTCGGGGAGCAGTACTTC.

This clonotype was recorded many times. The rearrangement links TRBV29-1 to TRBJ1-5, with D perhaps matching TRBD1 (5 bases). V was cut by 6 bases and J by 0 bases, with 6 bases left in between. Germline assignment: CDR1 SQVTM and CDR2 ANQGSEA. The CDR3 loop spans 12 amino acids. DNA of the CDR3: TGCAGCGTCGGGGGTAGCAATCAGCCCCAGCATTTT. This encodes CSVGGSNQPQHF.

This clonotype was observed many times. The CDR3 region has the DNA TGCAGTGCTAGCCGGACAGGGGATCAGCCCCAGCATTTT. This encodes CSASRTGDQPQHF. The chain employs TRBV20-1 and TRBJ1-5; 9 bases align to TRBD1. CDR3 length: 13 residues. Unmatched junction bases numbered 2, after V lost 3 bases and J lost 5 bases. Germline V CDR1 and CDR2: DFQATT, SNEGSKA (reference sequence).

This chain joins TRBV21-1 and TRBJ1-4; TRBD1 reflects the table's D call only, with no check against the DNA. TRBV21-1 is labeled a pseudogene. This CDR3 spans 12 amino acids. The DNA for the CDR3 is TGTGCCAGCAAAAGGGACAGGGAAAAACTGGTTTTT. Translated, it gives CASKRDREKLVF.

This chain uses TRBV6-5 with TRBJ2-1; D may be TRBD1 or TRBD2 (5 bases each). Deletions cut 6 bases from V and 0 bases from J, with 9 bases between. There are 14 residues in the CDR3. CDR1 is MNHEY, CDR2 SVGAGI, per germline. The CDR3 nucleotides are TGTGCCAGCAGGGGGGTGAGCTCCTACAATGAGCAGTTCTTC. Translation: CASRGVSSYNEQFF.

The chain couples TRBV3-1 to TRBJ2-3; D remains unclear. V dropped 7 bases and J dropped 1 base, with 21 bases sitting between them. This CDR3 has 17 amino acids. Germline V gene sequence: CDR1 LGHDT, CDR2 YNNKEL (reference sequence). CDR3 bases: TGTGCCAGCAATTCCCAGGCAAGAGCTGCGGGCACAGATACGCAGTATTTT. This translates into CASNSQARAAGTDTQYF.

This sequence joins TRBV29-1 and TRBJ1-3; D gene unclear. Trimming removed 4 bases from V and 0 bases from J, with 10 bases in between. The CDR3 extends over 14 amino acids. The germline V gene encodes CDR1 SQVTM and CDR2 ANQGSEA. The CDR3 nucleotides read TGCAGCGTTGGCGACAATTTCTCTGGAAACACCATATATTTT. It yields the protein CSVGDNFSGNTIYF.

The V call is TRBV7-8, the J call TRBJ2-5, with TRBD2 as a possible D gene (5 bases). The V gene's germline CDR1 is SGHVS and CDR2 FQNEAQ. V gave up 5 bases and J gave up 2 bases, with 12 bases separating them. CDR3 size: 14 residues. This CDR3 is CASSPRGFQETQYF. In DNA, the CDR3 is TGTGCCAGCAGCCCCCGGGGATTTCAAGAGACCCAGTACTTC.

The chain employs TRBV3-1 and TRBJ1-5; the D is unclear. In germline, CDR1 is LGHDT, CDR2 YNNKEL (reference sequence). The CDR3 length is 15 residues. The V gene lost 1 base and the J gene lost 3 bases, with 10 bases spanning the gap. The CDR3 DNA is TGTGCCAGCAGCCAAGGACCTGGGTTCAATCAGCCCCAGCATTTT. It codes for CASSQGPGFNQPQHF.

This clonotype was seen a handful of times. V is TRBV28 and J is TRBJ1-2; D is uncertain. The CDR3 consists of 16 residues. V gave up 5 bases and J gave up 2 bases, with 18 bases separating them. CDR1 and CDR2 (germline): MDHEN, SYDVKM. The DNA for the CDR3 is TGTGCCAGCAGTACCACTTGGAGACTGAGAAACTATGGCTACACCTTC. It translates to CASSTTWRLRNYGYTF.

J is TRBJ1-1 and V is TRBV29-1; D not certain. From germline, CDR1 is SQVTM and CDR2 ANQGSEA. Trimming took 3 bases from V and 4 from J, leaving 6 bases between them. The CDR3 runs 11 residues. CDR3 sequence: CSVDVFTEAFF. The CDR3 DNA reads as TGCAGCGTTGATGTGTTCACTGAAGCTTTCTTT.